This TCR beta chain was identified in a study of cytomegalovirus exposure and HLA in healthy donors. Whole-study results and caveats: Published work reported that the classifier diagnosed cytomegalovirus status with high specificity and sensitivity.

The donors were part of the validation cohort, which consisted of approximately 110 subjects and was separate from the first cohort of 670 or so subjects. TCRdb keeps only in-frame clones here, not all; method: immunoSEQ multiplex PCR. The table includes fewer than 250,000 clones, around 86% detected once. Trimming removed 2 bases at V and 3 bases at J, with 13 bases between. This CDR3 has 15 amino acids. In germline, CDR1 is SGHAT, CDR2 FQDESV (reference sequence). Regarding this clone: The antigen is undetermined.

The sample was PBMCs. This chain uses TRBV11-1 with TRBJ2-5; D might be TRBD2 (5 bases). The sequence came from a woman between 18 and 29 years old in good health and CMV-seronegative. The CDR3 DNA sequence: TGTGCCAGCAGCTTACGGCGGGCCAAAGAAGAGACCCAGTACTTC. Its protein is CASSLRRAKEETQYF.